This TCR beta chain was sequenced during a study of blood T cells in healthy people across ages (dated by TCRdb to the mid-2010s). About the study as a whole: In model experiments, roughly one uniquely barcoded TCR beta cDNA molecule per two T cells was captured by template switching. The study measured age-related changes in TCR beta repertoire diversity using deep sequencing normalized with unique cDNA molecular identifiers. Four age groups were formed from the donors: young (average about 15 years), middle-aged (around 39), aged (roughly 56) and long-lived (around 82). Donors of different ages were randomly distributed across sequencing lanes to avoid experimental bias. Using the same blood draw, the study looked at two additional independent replicas of 1 million unique cDNA reads for two donors, one aged 18 to 30 and the other aged 80 or older.

Donors were 40 or so systemically healthy Caucasian individuals from Russia aged 6 to 90 years. Roughly 9 milliliters of peripheral blood were drawn from each donor into EDTA-treated Vacutainer tubes. Ficoll-Paque density-gradient centrifugation was used to isolate PBMCs, with at least 7 million per sample. Total RNA, at least 5 micrograms per sample, was extracted from PBMCs with Trizol reagent. The percentages of naive CD45RAhigh/CD27high T cells were determined by flow cytometry on a PBMC aliquot from every donor. This clonotype has just one count. Its antigen is still unknown. This clone may be a read error of a much larger clone one base away. Results the study describes overall, beyond this receptor: Observed TCR beta diversity per million T cells fell roughly linearly with age, and a significant reduction was already apparent by age roughly 40. Conclusive comparison of naive and antigen-experienced compartments was prevented by the profiling of bulk unsorted PBMCs. The percentage of naive T cells measured by flow cytometry correlated strongly with observed TCR beta diversity. The long-lived group showed more naive CD4+ T cells, fewer expanded clones and increased TCR diversity than the aged group, suggesting age selection. Total diversity estimates from one million sequenced T cells were considered lower bounds and underestimates. The CMV infection status of donors was not known, potentially confounding age-related changes in expanded clonotypes.

Preparation of the library involved 5' RACE. The data were produced on an Illumina HiSeq 2500. A second PCR of about 6 to 11 cycles was run with a J-beta primer mix and a sample-barcoded 5' primer. A unique molecular identifier was introduced onto each TCR beta cDNA molecule by a template-switch 5' adaptor carrying 12 random nucleotides. Each sample yielded at least 2.5 million CDR3-containing paired-end reads. All of the RNA was converted into first-strand cDNA using the Mint cDNA synthesis kit, with a TRBC-specific oligonucleotide serving as the primer. Following uracil-DNA glycosylase treatment, all cDNA underwent a first 18-cycle PCR with the universal primers M1SS and BC2_uni_R. As for how the authors treated the data: Normalization of each sample was performed by random selection of 1 million high-quality reads, each carrying a distinct molecular identifier. Reads with shared molecular identifiers were discarded instead of being binned into consensus sequences. MiTCR, with a Q25 quality threshold and the strictest error-elimination algorithm, was used for CDR3 identification, clonotype clustering and error correction. A nonparametric unseen species model with Euler transformation was used to estimate a lower bound on total TCR beta diversity. TCRdb trimmed the raw reads at Q25, called clones with MiXCR and kept productive beta chains. Every CDR3 protein is listed once, alongside the most common genes and DNA of its rows. TCRdb's processing, not the authors' own work, is the source of the V and J calls. The sample records more than 700,000 distinct CDR3 sequences, about 46% of which are singletons. Around a sixth of the sample lies in the top ten.

CDR1 and CDR2 are read off the germline V gene (reference sequence) as LNHNV and YYDKDF. The CDR3, cysteine through phenylalanine, is 13 amino acids long. Here the CDR3 DNA is all that survives: 39 bases in frame from base 1. The specimen sequenced was blood. The rearrangement combines TRBV15 with TRBJ2-3, with TRBD1 as a weak D call on 5 bases. The sequence was collected from a man older than 75 in good health. In nucleotides, the sequence is TGTACCACCAGCAGAGTCAGGGATGATACGCAGTATTTT. Its protein reads: CTTSRVRDDTQYF.